The T cell receptor (beta chain) described here comes from a study of OX40 agonist ivuxolimab in advanced cancers. CDR1 SGDLS and CDR2 YYNGEE come from the germline V gene. This CDR3 spans 15 amino acids. Germline trimming cut 0 bases from V and 7 bases from J; bases unmatched to any gene: 4. Sequencing was performed with immunoSEQ multiplex PCR; in TCRdb, only in-frame clones are kept and a portion is missing. Among 25,000 to 30,000 clones listed, approximately 84% were seen once. This clone turned up a few times. The TCR originated in an adult with an advanced solid tumor such as melanoma, head and neck, liver or kidney cancer. This chain links TRBV9 with TRBJ1-2, with TRBD1 identical over 12 bases. This specimen was CD4+ or CD8+ T cells sorted from blood, taken in a trial of the OX40 agonist ivuxolimab. The CDR3 loop reads CASSVGGTGGRGYTF. The CDR3 region has the DNA TGTGCCAGCAGCGTAGGGGGGACAGGGGGCCGTGGCTACACCTTC.